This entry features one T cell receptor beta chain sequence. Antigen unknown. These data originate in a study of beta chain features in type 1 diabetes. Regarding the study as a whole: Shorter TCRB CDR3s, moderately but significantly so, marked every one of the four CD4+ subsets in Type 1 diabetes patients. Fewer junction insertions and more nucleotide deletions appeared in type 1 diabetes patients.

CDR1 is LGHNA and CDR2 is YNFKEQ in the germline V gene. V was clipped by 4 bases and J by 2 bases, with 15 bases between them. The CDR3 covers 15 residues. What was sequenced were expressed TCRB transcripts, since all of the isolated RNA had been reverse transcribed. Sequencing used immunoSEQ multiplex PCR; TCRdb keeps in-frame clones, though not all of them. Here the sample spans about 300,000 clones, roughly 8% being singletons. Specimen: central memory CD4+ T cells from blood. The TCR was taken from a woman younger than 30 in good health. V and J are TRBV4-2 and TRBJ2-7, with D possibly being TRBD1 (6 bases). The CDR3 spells CASSREGGSTYEQYF. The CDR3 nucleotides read TGTGCCAGCAGCCGAGAAGGGGGATCTACCTACGAGCAGTACTTC.